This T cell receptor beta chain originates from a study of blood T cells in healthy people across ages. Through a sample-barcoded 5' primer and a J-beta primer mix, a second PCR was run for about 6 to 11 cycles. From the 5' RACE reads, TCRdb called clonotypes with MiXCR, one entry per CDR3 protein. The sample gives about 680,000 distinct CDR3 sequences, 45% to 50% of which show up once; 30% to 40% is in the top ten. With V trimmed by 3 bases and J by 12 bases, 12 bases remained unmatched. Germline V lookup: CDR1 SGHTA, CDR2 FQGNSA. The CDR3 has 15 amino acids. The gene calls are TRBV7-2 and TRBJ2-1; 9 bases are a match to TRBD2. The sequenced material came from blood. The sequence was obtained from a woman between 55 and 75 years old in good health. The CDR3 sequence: CASSLLGRLAGRQFF. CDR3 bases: TGTGCCAGCAGCTTGTTAGGGAGGCTAGCGGGACGGCAGTTCTTC. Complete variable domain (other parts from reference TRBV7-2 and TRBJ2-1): GAGVSQSPSNKVTEKGKDVELRCDPISGHTALYWYRQSLGQGLEFLIYFQGNSAPDKSGLPSDRFSAERTGGSVSTLTIQRTQQEDSAVYLCASSLLGRLAGRQFFGPGTRLTVL.